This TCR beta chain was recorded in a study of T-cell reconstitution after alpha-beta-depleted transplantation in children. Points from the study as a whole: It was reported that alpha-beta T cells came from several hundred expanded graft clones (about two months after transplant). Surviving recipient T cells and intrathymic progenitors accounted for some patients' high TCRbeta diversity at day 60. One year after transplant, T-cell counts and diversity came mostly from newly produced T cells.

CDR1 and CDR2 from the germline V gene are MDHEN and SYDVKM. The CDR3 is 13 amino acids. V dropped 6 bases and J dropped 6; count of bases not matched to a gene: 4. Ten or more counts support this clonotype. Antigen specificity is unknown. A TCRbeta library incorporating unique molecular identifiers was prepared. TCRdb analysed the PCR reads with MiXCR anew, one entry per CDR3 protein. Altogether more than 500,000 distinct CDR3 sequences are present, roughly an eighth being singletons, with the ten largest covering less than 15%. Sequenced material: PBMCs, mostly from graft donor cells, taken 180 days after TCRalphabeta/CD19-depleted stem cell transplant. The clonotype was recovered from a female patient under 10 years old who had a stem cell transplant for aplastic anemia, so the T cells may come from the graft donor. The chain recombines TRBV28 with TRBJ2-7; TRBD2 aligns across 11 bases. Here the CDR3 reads CASSLAGGPEQYF. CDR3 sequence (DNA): TGTGCCAGCAGCTTAGCGGGAGGGCCCGAGCAGTACTTC.